This T cell receptor beta chain was documented in a study of molecular identifiers for immune sequencing clone quantification. Notes on the study in general: Spike-in Jurkat TCR RNA from a single cell reportedly registered among about a million naive cells. Over 99% of effector molecules, but under 1% in naive cells, were held by clones with more than 20 RNA copies.

The CD8+CD4-CCR7+CD45RA+ phenotype defined the sorted naive CD8 T cells. Turning to this clonotype: Its specificity is unknown.

The CDR3 has 13 amino acids. Per the germline V gene, CDR1 is GTSNPN and CDR2 is SVGIG (reference sequence). The V end lost 4 bases, the J end lost 6 bases, and 15 bases lay between the germline ends. TCRdb processed the PCR reads anew with MiXCR; each CDR3 protein has one entry. The sample has some 580,000 distinct CDR3 sequences; roughly 25% are singletons. This clonotype was obtained from a human donor in good health. Some libraries in this study had Jurkat cell RNA spiked in. The rearrangement joins TRBV30 to TRBJ2-5; possible D gene TRBD2, 6 bases. Sequenced input: naive CD8+ T cells from blood, with Jurkat cell RNA spiked in. Subset defined: FACS-sorted CD8+CD4-CCR7+CD45RA+ naive T cells. The chain's CDR3 is CAWTGTCGKTQYF. The CDR3 DNA reads TGTGCCTGGACGGGGACTTGCGGTAAGACCCAGTACTTC.